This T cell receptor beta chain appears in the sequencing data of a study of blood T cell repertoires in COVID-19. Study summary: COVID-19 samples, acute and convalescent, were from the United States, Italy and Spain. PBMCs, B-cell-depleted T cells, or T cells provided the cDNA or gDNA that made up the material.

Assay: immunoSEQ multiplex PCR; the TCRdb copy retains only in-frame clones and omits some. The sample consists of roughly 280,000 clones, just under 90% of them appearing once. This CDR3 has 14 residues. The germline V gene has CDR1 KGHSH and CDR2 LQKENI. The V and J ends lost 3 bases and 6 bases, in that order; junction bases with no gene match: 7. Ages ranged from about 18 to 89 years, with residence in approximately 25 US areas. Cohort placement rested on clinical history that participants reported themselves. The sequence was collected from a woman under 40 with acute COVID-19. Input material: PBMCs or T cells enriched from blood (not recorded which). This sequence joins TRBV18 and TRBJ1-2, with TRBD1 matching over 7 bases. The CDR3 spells CASSPDRDGNGYTF. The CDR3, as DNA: TGTGCCAGCTCACCTGACAGGGATGGAAATGGCTACACCTTC.